These 31 T cell receptor beta chains originate from one sample sequenced in a study of beta chain features in type 1 diabetes. Study-level results: All four CD4+ subsets of Type 1 diabetes patients contained TCRB CDR3s that were moderately but significantly shorter.

The authors reverse transcribed all of the isolated RNA, so sequencing captured expressed TCRB transcripts. Some clones are missing from TCRdb's copy, which holds only in-frame ones; the method was immunoSEQ multiplex PCR. This sample has about 710,000 clones, with about 14% found just once. Their antigen targets remain unknown. The specimen was naive CD4+ T cells from blood. These receptors originate from a man between 18 and 35 years old with type 1 diabetes.

This clone appeared a few times. The chain is built from TRBV6-5 and TRBJ2-3, with D uncertain. Trimming left V 6 bases short and J 4 bases short, with 5 bases between. Germline V gene sequence: CDR1 MNHEY, CDR2 SVGAGI. This CDR3 has 11 amino acids. The CDR3 protein is CASSTADTQYF. In DNA, the CDR3 is TGTGCCAGCAGCACAGCAGATACGCAGTATTTT.

The V call is TRBV7-9, the J call TRBJ2-7; D remains unclear. The V gene's germline CDR1 is SEHNR and CDR2 FQNEAQ (reference sequence). Between the trimmed V and J ends, which lost 1 base and 2 bases, there was a span of 12 bases. The CDR3 runs 15 residues. The DNA of the CDR3 is TGTGCCAGCAGCTTAGGATACCAGATGACCTACGAGCAGTACTTC. Its protein product is CASSLGYQMTYEQYF.

As concerns this clone: Additional DNA sequences in this sample encode the identical CDR3. The chain recombines TRBV5-1 with TRBJ2-2; D perhaps matches TRBD1 (6 bases). Trimming took 2 bases from V and 4 from J, leaving 9 bases between them. The CDR3 loop spans 14 amino acids. CDR1 and CDR2 (germline): SGHRS, YFSETQ. The CDR3 sequence: CASSLQGGTGELFF. CDR3 DNA sequence: TGCGCCAGCAGCTTACAGGGCGGCACCGGGGAGCTGTTTTTT.

The CDR3 DNA follows: TGCGCCAGCAGCTTGGTAGCTAGCGGGGACCAAGAGACCCAGTACTTC. This sequence encodes CASSLVASGDQETQYF. The rearrangement links TRBV5-1 to TRBJ2-5; the match to TRBD2 covers 9 bases. After removal of 0 bases from V and 0 bases from J, the junction contained 3 bases not matched to a gene. The CDR3 extends over 16 amino acids. From germline, CDR1 is SGHRS and CDR2 YFSETQ.

This clone turned up a few times. The chain employs TRBV5-1 and TRBJ2-2, with D perhaps matching TRBD2 (6 bases). Germline loops: CDR1 SGHRS, CDR2 YFSETQ. The CDR3 is 15 residues long. The V and J ends lost 6 bases and 3 bases respectively, with 15 bases between them. The CDR3 protein is CASKNQIADTGELFF. CDR3 DNA: TGCGCCAGCAAGAACCAGATAGCGGACACCGGGGAGCTGTTTTTT.

The genes are TRBV4-3 and TRBJ1-6; D not certain. The germline V gene has CDR1 LGHNA and CDR2 YSLEER. Trimming removed 1 base at V and 6 bases at J, with 19 bases between. CDR3 size: 18 residues. This CDR3 is CASSQAIRRGRRNSPLHF. The CDR3 DNA is TGCGCCAGCAGCCAAGCTATCCGGCGTGGACGGCGTAATTCACCCCTCCACTTT.

The gene calls are TRBV4-1 and TRBJ2-1; TRBD2 matches 15 bases. The CDR3 loop spans 16 amino acids. Looked up from germline, CDR1 is MGHRA and CDR2 is YSYEKL. V was clipped by 3 bases and J by 7 bases; unmatched bases: 4. The CDR3 DNA reads TGCGCCAGCAGCCAGGCCGGGACTAGCGGGAGGAATGAGCAGTTCTTC. Encoded protein: CASSQAGTSGRNEQFF.

This clone has only a few counts. The chain is built from TRBV9 and TRBJ2-5, with 14 bases aligning to TRBD2. The CDR3 contains 18 residues. CDR1 is SGDLS, CDR2 YYNGEE, per germline. The ends lost 0 bases at V and 9 bases at J; junction bases unmatched: 13. The CDR3 DNA reads TGTGCCAGCAGCGTAGACCCAGGGACTAGCGGGGGTGCGGGGGCCCAGTACTTC. Encoded protein: CASSVDPGTSGGAGAQYF.

This chain joins TRBV2 and TRBJ1-1; D is uncertain. Germline V gene data show CDR1 as SNHLY and CDR2 as FYNNEI. This CDR3 is 13 amino acids long. In DNA form, the CDR3 reads TGTGCGGGAAAGATAACTATGAACACTGAAGCTTTCTTT. Amino acid sequence: CAGKITMNTEAFF.

This rearrangement joins TRBV28 to TRBJ1-2; D perhaps matches TRBD1 (5 bases). Trimming removed 10 bases from V and 3 bases from J, with 18 bases in between. Germline-derived CDR1 and CDR2 are MDHEN and SYDVKM. The CDR3 covers 14 residues. CDR3 loop: CAISLSGQDYGYTF. DNA of the CDR3: TGTGCCATAAGCCTATCGGGGCAGGACTATGGCTACACCTTC.

This rearrangement joins TRBV28 to TRBJ2-1; D gene unclear. The length of the CDR3 is 12 residues. V lost 6 bases, J lost 4 bases, and 7 bases lay in between. Germline loops: CDR1 MDHEN, CDR2 SYDVKM. The CDR3 is CASSIKYNEQFF. DNA for the CDR3: TGTGCCAGCAGCATTAAATACAATGAGCAGTTCTTC. Filled out from reference TRBV28 and TRBJ2-1, the complete variable domain reads DVKVTQSSRYLVKRTGEKVFLECVQDMDHENMFWYRQDPGLGLRLIYFSYDVKMKEKGDIPEGYSVSREKKERFSLILESASTNQTSMYLCASSIKYNEQFFGPGTRLTVL.

This chain connects TRBV29-1 to TRBJ2-1, with 8 bases matching TRBD1. Germline V CDR1 and CDR2: SQVTM, ANQGSEA. The CDR3 extends over 12 amino acids. V lost 7 bases, J lost 10 bases, and 9 bases stayed unmatched. In DNA form, the CDR3 reads TGCAGCGCAGCTTACAGGGGGGAAGAGCAGTTCTTC. This codes for CSAAYRGEEQFF.

This chain connects TRBV29-1 to TRBJ1-1; D gene unclear. Germline values: CDR1 SQVTM, CDR2 ANQGSEA. V lost 4 bases, J lost 3 bases, and 6 bases lay in between. This CDR3 spans 11 amino acids. The DNA of the CDR3 is TGCAGCGTTGTTGGGTACACTGAAGCTTTCTTT. Its translation: CSVVGYTEAFF. The full variable domain, with the rest looked up from reference TRBV29-1 and TRBJ1-1, is SAVISQKPSRDICQRGTSLTIQCQVDSQVTMMFWYRQQPGQSLTLIATANQGSEATYESGFVIDKFPISRPNLTFSTLTVSNMSPEDSSIYLCSVVGYTEAFFGQGTRLTVV.

This clone was seen a handful of times. The CDR3 spells CSASFGTSTDTQYF. CDR3 nucleotide sequence: TGCAGCGCTTCCTTCGGGACGAGCACAGATACGCAGTATTTT. This sequence joins TRBV29-1 and TRBJ2-3; D possibly uses TRBD1 or TRBD2 (5 bases each). The CDR3 has 14 amino acids. Trimming removed 7 bases at V and 0 bases at J, with 14 bases between. Germline assignment: CDR1 SQVTM and CDR2 ANQGSEA.

This clone was picked up a small number of times. V usage is TRBV5-6 and J usage is TRBJ2-3; no definite D call. This CDR3 has 13 amino acids. V lost 0 bases, J lost 5 bases, and 7 bases lay in between. Germline CDR1 reads SGHDT; CDR2 reads YYEEEE. Written as DNA, the CDR3 is TGTGCCAGCAGCTTGGGATCCGGAGATACGCAGTATTTT. It is translated as CASSLGSGDTQYF.

There are a few counts of this clone. The chain has TRBV30 and TRBJ1-1; no reliable D call. Germline V gives CDR1 GTSNPN, CDR2 SVGIG (reference sequence). This CDR3 contains 14 residues. Trimming cost V 0 bases and J 1 base, with 9 bases left between them. CDR3 sequence (DNA): TGTGCCTGGAGTGTACACCAATCGAACACTGAAGCTTTCTTT. Translation gives CAWSVHQSNTEAFF.

The chain links TRBV19 to TRBJ1-2; possible D gene TRBD1, 6 bases. From germline, CDR1 is LNHDA and CDR2 SQIVND (reference sequence). This CDR3 has 15 amino acids. V lost 7 bases to trimming and J lost 3 bases, with 18 bases between them. CDR3 DNA sequence: TGTGCCAGTACCTCGGACAGCGAGGCACACTATGGCTACACCTTC. Translated, it gives CASTSDSEAHYGYTF.

The CDR3, as DNA: TGTGCCATGACGGGACAGGGAAACACTGAAGCTTTCTTT. It yields the protein CAMTGQGNTEAFF. The chain carries TRBV6-6 and TRBJ1-1, with TRBD1 matching over 9 bases. Germline V gives CDR1 MNHNY, CDR2 SVGAGI (reference sequence). Germline trimming cut 10 bases from V and 2 bases from J; bases unmatched to any gene: 5. The CDR3 runs to 13 residues.

This clone was seen a few times. The CDR3 here is CASSVVAGSVNTEAFF. The CDR3, as DNA: TGTGCCAGCAGCGTAGTGGCAGGGTCGGTGAACACTGAAGCTTTCTTT. The chain has TRBV9 and TRBJ1-1; D possibly corresponds to TRBD1 (5 bases). CDR3 size: 16 residues. The V gene's germline CDR1 is SGDLS and CDR2 YYNGEE. V was trimmed by 0 bases and J by 0 bases, leaving 12 bases between them.

This clone was seen more than once but under ten times. CDR3 DNA: TGTGCCAGCAGCTCCGTAACCTACGAGCAGTACTTC. Its translation: CASSSVTYEQYF. The J gene is TRBJ2-7, the V gene TRBV7-2, with unresolved D. CDR1 is SGHTA, CDR2 FQGNSA, per germline. This CDR3 has 12 amino acids. Trimming shortened V by 4 bases and J by 2 bases, and 6 bases separated the two germline ends. The full variable domain, with the rest looked up from reference TRBV7-2 and TRBJ2-7, is GAGVSQSPSNKVTEKGKDVELRCDPISGHTALYWYRQSLGQGLEFLIYFQGNSAPDKSGLPSDRFSAERTGGSVSTLTIQRTQQEDSAVYLCASSSVTYEQYFGPGTRLTVT.

With regard to this clone: The same CDR3 arises from other DNA sequences in this sample as well. The rearrangement joins TRBV20-1 to TRBJ2-3, with D unresolved. CDR3 length: 11 residues. Trimming took 3 bases from V and 3 from J, leaving 4 bases between them. Germline CDR1 reads DFQATT; CDR2 reads SNEGSKA (reference sequence). CDR3 coding DNA: TGCAGTGCTAGTAAGACAGATACGCAGTATTTT. Protein: CSASKTDTQYF.

This clone has a handful of counts. V and J are TRBV13 and TRBJ2-7; 8 nucleotides agree with TRBD2. V shed 4 bases, J shed 5 bases, and the junction held 16 bases outside the gene matches. CDR1 and CDR2 from the germline V gene are PRHDT and FYEKMQ (reference sequence). CDR3 size: 17 residues. DNA of the CDR3: TGTGCCAGCAGCTACTCAGAGGGGGTAGCGGGGTACAACGAGCAGTACTTC. This gives the protein CASSYSEGVAGYNEQYF.

This chain connects TRBV19 to TRBJ1-5, with a weak D call TRBD1 (5 bases). The germline gives CDR1 LNHDA, CDR2 SQIVND (reference sequence). The CDR3 length is 14 residues. V was shortened by 6 bases and J by 3 bases, with 12 bases between the two germline ends. The CDR3 loop reads CASSTRGVNQPQHF. The DNA of the CDR3 is TGTGCCAGTAGCACAAGGGGCGTCAATCAGCCCCAGCATTTT.

The rearrangement uses TRBV20-1 and TRBJ1-1; D remains ambiguous. Trimming removed 1 base at V and 11 bases at J, with 11 bases between. The CDR3 loop spans 11 amino acids. Per the germline V gene, CDR1 is DFQATT and CDR2 is SNEGSKA (reference sequence). This CDR3 reads CSARVGGRAFF. The CDR3 DNA reads TGCAGTGCTAGAGTAGGAGGTAGGGCTTTCTTT.

This clone has only a few counts. This chain connects TRBV27 to TRBJ1-3; D possibly corresponds to TRBD1 (5 bases). This CDR3 region has 13 residues. V gave up 4 bases and J gave up 4 bases, with 8 bases separating them. The V gene's germline CDR1 is MNHEY and CDR2 SMNVEV (reference sequence). CDR3 DNA sequence: TGTGCCAGCAGTTCAGGGTACGGAAACACCATATATTTT. Its protein is CASSSGYGNTIYF.

The rearrangement uses TRBV9 and TRBJ2-7; 8 nucleotides match TRBD1. The CDR3 runs 12 residues. After removal of 0 bases from V and 10 bases from J, the junction contained 3 bases not matched to a gene. Germline V gene lookup returns CDR1 SGDLS and CDR2 YYNGEE. CDR3 in amino acids: CASSVETGAQYF. CDR3 nucleotides: TGTGCCAGCAGCGTAGAGACAGGGGCCCAGTACTTC.

This clone was counted only a few times. The V and J genes are TRBV7-9 and TRBJ1-1; D gene ambiguous. V shed 3 bases and J shed 3 bases, with 5 bases lying between them. The CDR3 is made up of 12 amino acids. The germline V gene encodes CDR1 SEHNR and CDR2 FQNEAQ (reference sequence). CDR3 loop: CASSFVDTEAFF. The CDR3 DNA reads TGTGCCAGCAGCTTCGTTGACACTGAAGCTTTCTTT.

The chain combines TRBV30 with TRBJ1-2; possibly TRBD1 for D (5 bases). The CDR3 length is 13 residues. Per the germline V gene, CDR1 is GTSNPN and CDR2 is SVGIG (reference sequence). The V end was cut by 0 bases, the J end by 8 bases, with 13 bases between. The CDR3 coding sequence is TGTGCCTGGAGTGTATACGGAGGGGCGGGCTACACCTTC. Translating gives CAWSVYGGAGYTF.

V is TRBV4-3 and J is TRBJ2-7; TRBD2 matches 10 bases. Germline V gene sequence: CDR1 LGHNA, CDR2 YSLEER. The CDR3 runs to 19 residues. J gave up 2 bases and V 0 bases, and 13 bases lay outside the gene matches. CDR3 in amino acids: CASSQEVLAGALIPYEQYF. The CDR3 region has the DNA TGCGCCAGCAGCCAAGAGGTCCTAGCGGGGGCCCTAATCCCCTACGAGCAGTACTTC.

The chain carries TRBV25-1 and TRBJ2-2; no clear D gene. CDR1 and CDR2 (germline): MGHDK, SYGVNS. This CDR3 has 14 residues. The V gene lost 2 bases and the J gene lost 8 bases, with 12 bases spanning the gap. For the CDR3, the DNA is TGTGCCAGCAGTGAAGCCGGGCTTCGGGGGGAGCTGTTTTTT. Amino acid sequence: CASSEAGLRGELFF.

The V call is TRBV11-2, the J call TRBJ2-1; D is ambiguous. The CDR3 is made up of 13 amino acids. V was cut by 7 bases and J by 3 bases, with 10 bases left in between. In germline, CDR1 is SGHAT, CDR2 FQNNGV. CDR3 nucleotide sequence: TGTGCCAGCACCTCCGGCCTCTACAATGAGCAGTTCTTC. Translation: CASTSGLYNEQFF.